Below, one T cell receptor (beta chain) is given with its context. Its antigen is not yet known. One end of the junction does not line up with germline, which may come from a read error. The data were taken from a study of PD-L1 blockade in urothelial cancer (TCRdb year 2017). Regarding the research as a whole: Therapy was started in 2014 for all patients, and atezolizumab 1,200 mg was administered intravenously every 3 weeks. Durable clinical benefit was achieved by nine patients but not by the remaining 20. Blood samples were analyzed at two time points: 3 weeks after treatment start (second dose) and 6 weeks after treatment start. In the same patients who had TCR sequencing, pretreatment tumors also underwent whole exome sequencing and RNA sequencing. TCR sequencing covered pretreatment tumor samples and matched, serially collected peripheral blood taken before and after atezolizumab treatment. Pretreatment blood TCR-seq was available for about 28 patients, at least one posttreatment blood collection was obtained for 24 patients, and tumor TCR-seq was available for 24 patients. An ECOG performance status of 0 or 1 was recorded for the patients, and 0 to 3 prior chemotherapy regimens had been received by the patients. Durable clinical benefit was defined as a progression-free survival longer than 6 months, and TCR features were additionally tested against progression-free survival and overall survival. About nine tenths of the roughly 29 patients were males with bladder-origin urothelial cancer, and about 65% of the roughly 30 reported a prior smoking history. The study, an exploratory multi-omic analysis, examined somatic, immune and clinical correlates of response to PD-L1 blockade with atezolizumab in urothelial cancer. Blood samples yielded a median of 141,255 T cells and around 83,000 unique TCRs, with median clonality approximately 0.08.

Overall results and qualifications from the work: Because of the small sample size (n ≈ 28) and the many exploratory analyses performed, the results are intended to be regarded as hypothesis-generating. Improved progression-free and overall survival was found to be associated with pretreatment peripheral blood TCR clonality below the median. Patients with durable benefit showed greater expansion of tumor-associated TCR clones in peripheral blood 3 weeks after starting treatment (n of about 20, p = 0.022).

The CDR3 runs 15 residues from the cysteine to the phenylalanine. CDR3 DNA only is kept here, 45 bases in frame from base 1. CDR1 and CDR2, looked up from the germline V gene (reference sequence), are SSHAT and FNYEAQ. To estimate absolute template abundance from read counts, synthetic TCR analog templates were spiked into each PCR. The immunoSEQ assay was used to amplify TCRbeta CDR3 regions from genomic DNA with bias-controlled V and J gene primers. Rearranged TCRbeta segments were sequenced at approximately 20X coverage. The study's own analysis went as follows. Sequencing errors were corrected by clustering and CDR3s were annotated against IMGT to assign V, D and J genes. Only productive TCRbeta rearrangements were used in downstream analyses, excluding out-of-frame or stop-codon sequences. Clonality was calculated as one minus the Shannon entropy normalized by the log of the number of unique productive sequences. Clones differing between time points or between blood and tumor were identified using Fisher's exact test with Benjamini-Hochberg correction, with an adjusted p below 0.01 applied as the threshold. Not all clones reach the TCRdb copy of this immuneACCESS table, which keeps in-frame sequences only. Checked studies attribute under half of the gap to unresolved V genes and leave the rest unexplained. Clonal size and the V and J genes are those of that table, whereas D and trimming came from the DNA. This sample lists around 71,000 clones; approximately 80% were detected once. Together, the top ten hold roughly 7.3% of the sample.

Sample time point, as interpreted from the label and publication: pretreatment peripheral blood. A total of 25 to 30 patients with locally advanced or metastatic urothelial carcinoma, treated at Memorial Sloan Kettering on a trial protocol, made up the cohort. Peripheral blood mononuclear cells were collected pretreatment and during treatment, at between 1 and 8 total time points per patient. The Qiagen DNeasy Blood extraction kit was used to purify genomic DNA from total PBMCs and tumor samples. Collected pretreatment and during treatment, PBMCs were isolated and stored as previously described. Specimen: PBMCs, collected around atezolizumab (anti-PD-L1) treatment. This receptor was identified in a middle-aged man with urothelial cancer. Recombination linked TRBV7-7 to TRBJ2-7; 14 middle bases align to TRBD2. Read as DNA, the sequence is TGTGCTAGCAGCTTAGGGACTAGCGGGAGTGATGAGCAGTACTTC. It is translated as CASSLGTSGSDEQYF.